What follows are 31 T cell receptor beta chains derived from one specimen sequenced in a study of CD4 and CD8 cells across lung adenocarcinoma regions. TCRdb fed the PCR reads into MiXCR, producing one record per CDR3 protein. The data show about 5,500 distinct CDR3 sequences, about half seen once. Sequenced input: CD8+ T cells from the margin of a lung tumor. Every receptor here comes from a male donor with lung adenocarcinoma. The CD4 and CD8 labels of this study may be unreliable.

The CDR3 sequence is CASRLGGDQDIQYF. CDR3 nucleotides: TGTGCCAGCCGCTTGGGGGGTGACCAAGACATCCAGTACTTC. V usage is TRBV6-2 or TRBV6-3 and J usage is TRBJ2-5; D may be TRBD2 (6 bases). V was clipped by 8 bases and J by 10 bases, with 23 bases between them. This CDR3 region has 14 residues. The germline CDR1 and CDR2 sequences are MNHEY and SVGEGT.

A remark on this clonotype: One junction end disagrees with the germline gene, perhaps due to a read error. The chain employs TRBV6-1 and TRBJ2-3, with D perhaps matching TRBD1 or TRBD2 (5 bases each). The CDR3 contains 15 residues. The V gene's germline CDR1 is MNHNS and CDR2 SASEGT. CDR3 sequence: CASSSGAWAKNTQYF. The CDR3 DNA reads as TGTGCCAGCAGCTCCGGGGCGTGGGCCAAAAATACGCAGTACTTT.

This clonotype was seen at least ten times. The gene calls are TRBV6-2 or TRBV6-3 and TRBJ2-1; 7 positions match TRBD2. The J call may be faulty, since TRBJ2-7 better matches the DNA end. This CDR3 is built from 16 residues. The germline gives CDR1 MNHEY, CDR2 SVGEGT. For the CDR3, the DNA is TGTGCCAGCACCCCAGCGGGTAGCGGGCTTAGCTACGAGCAGTACTTC. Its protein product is CASTPAGSGLSYEQYF.

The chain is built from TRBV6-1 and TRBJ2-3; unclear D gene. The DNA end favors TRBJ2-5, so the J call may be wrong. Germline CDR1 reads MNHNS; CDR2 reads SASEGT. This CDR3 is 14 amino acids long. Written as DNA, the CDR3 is TGTGCCAGCAGTGTAGGGTCAGGCCAAGAGACCCAGTACTTC. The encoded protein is CASSVGSGQETQYF.

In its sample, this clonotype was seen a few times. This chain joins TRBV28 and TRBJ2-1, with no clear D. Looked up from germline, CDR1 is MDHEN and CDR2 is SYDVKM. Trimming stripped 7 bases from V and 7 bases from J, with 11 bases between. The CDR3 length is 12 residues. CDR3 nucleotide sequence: TGTGCCAGCAAAACAAATCTTAATGAGCAGTTCTTC. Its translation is CASKTNLNEQFF.

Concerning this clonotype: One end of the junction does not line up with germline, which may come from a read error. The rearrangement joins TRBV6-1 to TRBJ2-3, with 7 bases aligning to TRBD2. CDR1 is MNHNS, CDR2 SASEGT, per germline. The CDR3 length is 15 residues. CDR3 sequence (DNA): TGTGCCAGCAGTGGACTATGGGGGGGGAAAAATACTCAGTACTTT. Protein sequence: CASSGLWGGKNTQYF.

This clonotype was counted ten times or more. The CDR3 DNA reads TGTGCCAGCAGTTTAGATCGGTACAATGAGCAGTTCTTC. The encoded protein is CASSLDRYNEQFF. The chain links TRBV27 to TRBJ2-1; D gene uncertain. This CDR3 is built from 13 residues. In germline, CDR1 is MNHEY, CDR2 SMNVEV (reference sequence). The ends were cut back, 2 bases at V and 4 bases at J, with 6 bases in the middle.

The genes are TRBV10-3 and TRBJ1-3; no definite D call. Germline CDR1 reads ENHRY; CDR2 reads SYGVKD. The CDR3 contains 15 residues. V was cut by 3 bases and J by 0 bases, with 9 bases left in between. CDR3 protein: CAISDGRISGNTIYF. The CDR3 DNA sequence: TGTGCCATCAGTGATGGCAGGATCTCTGGAAACACCATATATTTT.

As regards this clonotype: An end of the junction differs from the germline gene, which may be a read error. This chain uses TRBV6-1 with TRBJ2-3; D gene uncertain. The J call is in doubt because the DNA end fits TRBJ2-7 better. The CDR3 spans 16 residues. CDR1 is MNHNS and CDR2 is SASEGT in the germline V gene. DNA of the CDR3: TGTGTCAGCAGTGAAGCGCGAGGACGCCTCAAAGATACGCAGTACTTC. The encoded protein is CVSSEARGRLKDTQYF.

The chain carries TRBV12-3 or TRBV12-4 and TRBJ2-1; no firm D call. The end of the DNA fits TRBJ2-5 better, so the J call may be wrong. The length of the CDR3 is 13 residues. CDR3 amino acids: CASSLGLKGTQYF. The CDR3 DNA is TGTGCCAGCAGTTTAGGTCTGAAGGGGACCCAGTACTTC.

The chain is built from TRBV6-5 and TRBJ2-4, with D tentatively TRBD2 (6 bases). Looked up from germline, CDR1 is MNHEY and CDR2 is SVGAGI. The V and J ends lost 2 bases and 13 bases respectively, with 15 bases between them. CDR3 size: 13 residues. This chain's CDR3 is CASSYREEDTQYF. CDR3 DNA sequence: TGTGCCAGCAGTTACAGGGAGGAAGACACCCAGTACTTC.

The CDR3 loop reads CASRWGGMNTEAFF. Written as DNA, the CDR3 is TGTGCCAGCAGGTGGGGGGGGATGAACACTGAAGCTTTCTTT. This chain connects TRBV6-1 to TRBJ1-1, with D possibly TRBD1 on 5 matching bases. Germline assignment: CDR1 MNHNS and CDR2 SASEGT. Trimming removed 6 bases from V and 0 bases from J, with 11 bases in between. CDR3 length equals 14 residues.

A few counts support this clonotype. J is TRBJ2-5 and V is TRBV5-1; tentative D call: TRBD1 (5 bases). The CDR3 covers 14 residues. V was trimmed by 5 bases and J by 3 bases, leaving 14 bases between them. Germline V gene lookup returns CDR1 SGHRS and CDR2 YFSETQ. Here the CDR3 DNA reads TGCGCCAGCAGAAAAAGGGGCACGGAAGAGACCCAGTACTTC. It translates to CASRKRGTEETQYF.

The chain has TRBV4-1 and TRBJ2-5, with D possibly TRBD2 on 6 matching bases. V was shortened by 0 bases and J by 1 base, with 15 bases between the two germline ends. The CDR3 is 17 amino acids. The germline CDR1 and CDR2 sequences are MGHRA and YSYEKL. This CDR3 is CASSQDPAGSLQETQYF. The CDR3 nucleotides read TGCGCCAGCAGCCAAGATCCCGCGGGGAGCCTCCAAGAGACCCAGTACTTC.

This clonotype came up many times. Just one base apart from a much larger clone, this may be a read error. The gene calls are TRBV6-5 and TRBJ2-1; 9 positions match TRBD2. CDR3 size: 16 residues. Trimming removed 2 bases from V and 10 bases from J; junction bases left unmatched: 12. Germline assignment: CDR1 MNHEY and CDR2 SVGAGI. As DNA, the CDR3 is TGTGCCAGCAGTTACACCCTGACTAGCGGAGGAGGGGAGCAGTTCTTC. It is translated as CASSYTLTSGGGEQFF.

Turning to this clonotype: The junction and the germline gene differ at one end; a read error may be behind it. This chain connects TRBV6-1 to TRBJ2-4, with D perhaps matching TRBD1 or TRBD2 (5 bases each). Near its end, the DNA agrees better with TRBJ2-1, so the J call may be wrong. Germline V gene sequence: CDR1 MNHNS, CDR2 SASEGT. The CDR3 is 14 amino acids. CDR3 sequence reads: CAGREHGANNNQFF. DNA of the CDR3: TGTGCCGGCAGGGAACACGGGGCCAACAATAATCAGTTCTTC.

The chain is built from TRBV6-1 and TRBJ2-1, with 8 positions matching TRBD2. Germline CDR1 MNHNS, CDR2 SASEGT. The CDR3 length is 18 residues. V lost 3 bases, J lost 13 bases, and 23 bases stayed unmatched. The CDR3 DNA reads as TGTGCCAGCAGTGATCAACCATGGCTAGCGGGTAGGGAAAACATTCAGTTCTTC. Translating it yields CASSDQPWLAGRENIQFF.

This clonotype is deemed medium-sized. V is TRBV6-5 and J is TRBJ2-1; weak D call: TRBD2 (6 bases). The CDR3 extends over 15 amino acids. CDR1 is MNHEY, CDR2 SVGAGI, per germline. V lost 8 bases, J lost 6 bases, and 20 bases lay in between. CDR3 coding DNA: TGTGCCAGCGAACGGGAGAAGGGCTACTCCAATGAGCAGTTCTTC. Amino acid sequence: CASEREKGYSNEQFF.

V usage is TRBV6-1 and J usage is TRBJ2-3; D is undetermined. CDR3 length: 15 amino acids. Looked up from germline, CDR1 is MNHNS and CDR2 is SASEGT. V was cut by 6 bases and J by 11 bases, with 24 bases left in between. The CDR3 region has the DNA TGTGCCAGCAGACTCCAGGCTGTGAGTACCGAGGAGCAGTATTTT. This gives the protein CASRLQAVSTEEQYF.

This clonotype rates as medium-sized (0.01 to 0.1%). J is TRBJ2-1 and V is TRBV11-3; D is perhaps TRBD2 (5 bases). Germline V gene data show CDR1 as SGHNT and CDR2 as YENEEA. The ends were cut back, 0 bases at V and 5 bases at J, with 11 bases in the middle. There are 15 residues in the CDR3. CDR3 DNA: TGTGCCAGCAGCTTAGATGCAGCGGCCCACAATGAGCAGTTCTTC. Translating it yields CASSLDAAAHNEQFF.

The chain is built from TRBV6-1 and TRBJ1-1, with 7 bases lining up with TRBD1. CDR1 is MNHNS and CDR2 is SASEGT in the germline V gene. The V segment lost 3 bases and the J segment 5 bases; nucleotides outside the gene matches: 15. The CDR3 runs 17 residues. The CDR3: CASSEGQIRAITTEAFF. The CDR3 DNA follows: TGTGCCAGCAGTGAGGGACAGATAAGGGCAATAACAACTGAAGCTTTCTTT.

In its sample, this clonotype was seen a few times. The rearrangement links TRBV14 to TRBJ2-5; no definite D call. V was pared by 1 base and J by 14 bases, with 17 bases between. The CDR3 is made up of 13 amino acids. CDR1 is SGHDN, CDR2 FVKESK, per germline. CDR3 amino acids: CASSQAGSTQGYF. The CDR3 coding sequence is TGTGCCAGCAGCCAAGCCGGCTCTACGCAAGGATACTTC.

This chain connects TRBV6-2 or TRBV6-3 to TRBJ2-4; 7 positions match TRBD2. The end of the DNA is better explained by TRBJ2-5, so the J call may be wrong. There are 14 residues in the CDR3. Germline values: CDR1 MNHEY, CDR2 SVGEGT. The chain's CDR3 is CAGSGAGGHKTQYF. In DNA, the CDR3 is TGTGCGGGCAGCGGGGCCGGTGGCCATAAGACCCAGTACTTC.

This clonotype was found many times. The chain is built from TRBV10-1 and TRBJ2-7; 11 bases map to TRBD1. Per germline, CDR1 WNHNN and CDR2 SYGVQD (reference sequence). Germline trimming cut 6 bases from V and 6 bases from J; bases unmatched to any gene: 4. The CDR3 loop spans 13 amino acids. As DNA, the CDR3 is TGCGCCAGCAGCGCCGGGACAGGGGGCGAGCAGTACTTC. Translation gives CASSAGTGGEQYF.

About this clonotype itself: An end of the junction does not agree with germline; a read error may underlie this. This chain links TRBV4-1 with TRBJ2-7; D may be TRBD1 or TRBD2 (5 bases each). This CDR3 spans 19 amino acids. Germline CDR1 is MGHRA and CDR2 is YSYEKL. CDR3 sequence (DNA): TGCGCCAGCAGCCAGAGTTTTATTTACCGCGCGGCAGGGACCTACGGGCAGTACTTC. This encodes CASSQSFIYRAAGTYGQYF.

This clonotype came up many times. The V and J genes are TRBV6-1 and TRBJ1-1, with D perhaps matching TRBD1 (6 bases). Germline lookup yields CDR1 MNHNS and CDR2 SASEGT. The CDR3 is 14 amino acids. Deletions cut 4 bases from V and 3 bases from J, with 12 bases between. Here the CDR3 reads CASSVQDRDTEAFF. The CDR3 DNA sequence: TGTGCCAGCAGTGTACAGGACAGAGACACTGAAGCTTTCTTT.

The CDR3 DNA reads as TGTGCCATCAGTGAGTCGACTTGGTCCGTGCAGTATTTT. It is translated as CAISESTWSVQYF. J is TRBJ2-1 and V is TRBV10-3; no definite D call. The DNA end is a closer match to TRBJ2-3, so the J assignment may be wrong. Looked up from germline, CDR1 is ENHRY and CDR2 is SYGVKD. The CDR3 is made up of 13 amino acids.

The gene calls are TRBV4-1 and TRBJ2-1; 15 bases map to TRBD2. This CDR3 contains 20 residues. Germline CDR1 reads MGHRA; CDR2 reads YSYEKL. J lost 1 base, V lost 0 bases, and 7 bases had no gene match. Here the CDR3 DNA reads TGCGCCAGCAGCCAAGATCCGGGACTAGCGGGGGGCCTATCCTACAATGAGCAGTTCTTC. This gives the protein CASSQDPGLAGGLSYNEQFF.

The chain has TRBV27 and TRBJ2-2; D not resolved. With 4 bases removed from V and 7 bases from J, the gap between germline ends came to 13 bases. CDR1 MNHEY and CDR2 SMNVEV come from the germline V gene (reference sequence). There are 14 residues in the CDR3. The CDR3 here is CASSSPGLGGELFF. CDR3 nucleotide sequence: TGTGCCAGCAGTTCCCCAGGATTGGGCGGGGAGCTGTTTTTT.

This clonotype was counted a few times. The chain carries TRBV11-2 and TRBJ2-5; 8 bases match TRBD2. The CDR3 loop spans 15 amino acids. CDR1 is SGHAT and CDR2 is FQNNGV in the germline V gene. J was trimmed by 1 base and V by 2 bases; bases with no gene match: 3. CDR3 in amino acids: CASSLNSGVQETQYF. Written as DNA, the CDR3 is TGTGCCAGCAGCTTAAATAGCGGGGTCCAAGAGACCCAGTACTTC.

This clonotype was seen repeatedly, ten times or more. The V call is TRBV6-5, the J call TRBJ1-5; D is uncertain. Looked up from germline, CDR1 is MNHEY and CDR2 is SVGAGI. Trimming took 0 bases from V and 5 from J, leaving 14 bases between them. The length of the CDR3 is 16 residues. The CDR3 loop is CASSYSGISGDQPQHF. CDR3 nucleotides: TGTGCCAGCAGTTACTCGGGGATTTCTGGGGATCAGCCCCAGCATTTT.